These 5 T cell receptor beta chains share one sample of origin, sequenced in a study of blood T cell repertoires in COVID-19. This table comes from immunoSEQ multiplex PCR, and its TCRdb copy is limited to in-frame clones, with some not included. The data contain over 90,000 clones, 70% to 90% of them singletons. Material for sequencing was peripheral blood. These receptors originate from a man over 45 with active COVID-19.

The chain is built from TRBV6-5 and TRBJ1-4, with D possibly being TRBD1 (5 bases). This CDR3 has 12 residues. Germline values: CDR1 MNHEY, CDR2 SVGAGI. V was cut by 9 bases and J by 8 bases, with 13 bases left in between. In nucleotides, the CDR3 is TGTGCCAGTCGGGGGGGTTGGGAAAAACTGTTTTTT. Residues: CASRGGWEKLFF.

The gene calls are TRBV6-5 and TRBJ2-7, with D hard to call. V gave up 2 bases and J gave up 6 bases, with 8 bases separating them. CDR1 is MNHEY and CDR2 is SVGAGI in the germline V gene. There are 12 residues in the CDR3. Here the CDR3 reads CASSYAGGEQYF. The CDR3 nucleotides are TGTGCCAGCAGTTACGCCGGTGGCGAGCAGTACTTC.

V usage is TRBV5-1 and J usage is TRBJ2-5; D is perhaps TRBD1 (6 bases). CDR1 is SGHRS and CDR2 is YFSETQ in the germline V gene. Trimming cost V 4 bases and J 1 base, with 14 bases left between them. This CDR3 has 15 residues. The CDR3, as DNA: TGCGCCAGCAGCCGCAGACAGGTCTCCCAAGAGACCCAGTACTTC. It yields the protein CASSRRQVSQETQYF.

This clone was seen just once. In DNA, the CDR3 is TGTGCCAGTACCCGGACTAGTCAGGGAGAGACCCAGTACTTC. Protein product: CASTRTSQGETQYF. J is TRBJ2-5 and V is TRBV19; TRBD2 aligns across 7 bases. The CDR3 is made up of 14 amino acids. The germline gives CDR1 LNHDA, CDR2 SQIVND (reference sequence). Trimming cost V 7 bases and J 4 bases; bases outside gene matches: 9.

J is TRBJ2-7 and V is TRBV18, with no clear D. The germline CDR1 and CDR2 sequences are KGHSH and LQKENI. V lost 2 bases, J lost 3 bases, and 8 bases lay in between. CDR3 length equals 13 residues. CDR3 nucleotides: TGTGCCAGCTCACCAGGCACAAACTACGAGCAGTACTTC. Its translation is CASSPGTNYEQYF.